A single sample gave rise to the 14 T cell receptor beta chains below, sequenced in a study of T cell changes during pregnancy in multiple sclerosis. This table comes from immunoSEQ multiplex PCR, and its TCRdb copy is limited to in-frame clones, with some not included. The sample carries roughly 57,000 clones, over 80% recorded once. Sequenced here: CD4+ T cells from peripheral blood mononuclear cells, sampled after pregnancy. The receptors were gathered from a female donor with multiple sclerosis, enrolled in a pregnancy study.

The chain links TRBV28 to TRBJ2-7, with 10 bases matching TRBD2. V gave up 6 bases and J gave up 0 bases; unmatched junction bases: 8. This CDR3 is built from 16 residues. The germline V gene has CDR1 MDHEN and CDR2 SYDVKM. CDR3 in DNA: TGTGCCAGCAGCCAAGCCGGGACTAGCGACTCCTACGAGCAGTACTTC. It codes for CASSQAGTSDSYEQYF. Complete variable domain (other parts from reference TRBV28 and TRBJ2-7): DVKVTQSSRYLVKRTGEKVFLECVQDMDHENMFWYRQDPGLGLRLIYFSYDVKMKEKGDIPEGYSVSREKKERFSLILESASTNQTSMYLCASSQAGTSDSYEQYFGPGTRLTVT.

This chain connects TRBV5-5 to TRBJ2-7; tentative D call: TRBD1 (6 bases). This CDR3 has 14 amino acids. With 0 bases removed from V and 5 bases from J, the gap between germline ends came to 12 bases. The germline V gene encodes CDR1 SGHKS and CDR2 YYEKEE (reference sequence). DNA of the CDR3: TGTGCCAGCAGCTTGGTGGGGGCGCAGCACGAGCAGTACTTC. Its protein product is CASSLVGAQHEQYF.

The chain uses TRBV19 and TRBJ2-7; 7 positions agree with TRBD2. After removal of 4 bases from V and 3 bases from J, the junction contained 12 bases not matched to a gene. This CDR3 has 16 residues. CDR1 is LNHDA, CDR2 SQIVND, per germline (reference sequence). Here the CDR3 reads CASSTDSKGTIYEQYF. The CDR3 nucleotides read TGTGCCAGTAGTACGGACTCCAAGGGGACTATCTACGAGCAGTACTTC. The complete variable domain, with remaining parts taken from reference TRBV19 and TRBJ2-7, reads DGGITQSPKYLFRKEGQNVTLSCEQNLNHDAMYWYRQDPGQGLRLIYYSQIVNDFQKGDIAEGYSVSREKKESFPLTVTSAQKNPTAFYLCASSTDSKGTIYEQYFGPGTRLTVT.

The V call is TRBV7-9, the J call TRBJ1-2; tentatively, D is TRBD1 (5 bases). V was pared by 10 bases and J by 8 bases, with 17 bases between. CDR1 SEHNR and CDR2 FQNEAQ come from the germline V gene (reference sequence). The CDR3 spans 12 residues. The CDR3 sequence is CATTARGDGYTF. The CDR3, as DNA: TGTGCCACCACCGCCCGCGGGGACGGCTACACCTTC.

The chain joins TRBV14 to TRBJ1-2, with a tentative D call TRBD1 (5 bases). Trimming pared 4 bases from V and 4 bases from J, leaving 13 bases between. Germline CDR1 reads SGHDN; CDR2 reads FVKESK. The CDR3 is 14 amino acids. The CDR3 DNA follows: TGTGCCAGCAGCCCGATCGGGGGAAGCTATGGCTACACCTTC. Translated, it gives CASSPIGGSYGYTF.

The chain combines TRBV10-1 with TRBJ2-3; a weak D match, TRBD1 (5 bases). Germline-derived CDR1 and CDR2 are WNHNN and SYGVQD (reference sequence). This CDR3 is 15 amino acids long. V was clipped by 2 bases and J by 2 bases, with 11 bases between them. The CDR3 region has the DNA TGCGCCAGCAGTGAGACAGGTCCTTTCACAGATACGCAGTATTTT. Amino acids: CASSETGPFTDTQYF.

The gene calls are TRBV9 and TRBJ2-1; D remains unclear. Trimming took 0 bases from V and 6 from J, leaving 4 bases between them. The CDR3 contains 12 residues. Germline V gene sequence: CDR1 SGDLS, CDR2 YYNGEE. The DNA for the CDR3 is TGTGCCAGCAGCGTAGGCGCCAATGAGCAGTTCTTC. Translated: CASSVGANEQFF.

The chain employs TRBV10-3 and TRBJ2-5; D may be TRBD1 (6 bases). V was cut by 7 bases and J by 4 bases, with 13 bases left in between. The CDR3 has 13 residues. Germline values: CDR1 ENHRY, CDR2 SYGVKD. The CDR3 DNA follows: TGTGCCATCAACCCAGGGGAAGGAGAGACCCAGTACTTC. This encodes CAINPGEGETQYF.

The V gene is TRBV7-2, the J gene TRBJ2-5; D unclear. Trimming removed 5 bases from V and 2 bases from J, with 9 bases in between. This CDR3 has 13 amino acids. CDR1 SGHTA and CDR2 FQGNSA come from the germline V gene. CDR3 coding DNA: TGTGCCAGCAGCCGCGGTTCTCAAGAGACCCAGTACTTC. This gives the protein CASSRGSQETQYF.

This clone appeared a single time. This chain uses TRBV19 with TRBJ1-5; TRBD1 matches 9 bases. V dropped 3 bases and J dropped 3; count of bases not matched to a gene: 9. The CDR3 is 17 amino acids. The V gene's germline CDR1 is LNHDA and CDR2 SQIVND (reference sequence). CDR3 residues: CASSMDVGTGNNQPQHF. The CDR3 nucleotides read TGTGCCAGTAGTATGGATGTCGGGACAGGGAACAATCAGCCCCAGCATTTT.

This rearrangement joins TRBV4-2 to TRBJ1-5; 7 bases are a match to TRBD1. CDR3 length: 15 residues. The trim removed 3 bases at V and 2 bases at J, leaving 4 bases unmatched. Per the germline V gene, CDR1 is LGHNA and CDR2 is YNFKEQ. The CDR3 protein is CASSQATGGNQPQHF. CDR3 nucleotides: TGTGCCAGCAGCCAGGCCACAGGGGGCAATCAGCCCCAGCATTTT.

The CDR3 nucleotides read TGCGCCAGCAGCCAAGACGAGGGAACTAATTCACCCCTCCACTTT. Translating it yields CASSQDEGTNSPLHF. V gene TRBV4-3 combines with J gene TRBJ1-6; no clear D gene. There are 15 residues in the CDR3. V lost 0 bases and J lost 6, with 9 bases in between. Germline V CDR1 and CDR2: LGHNA, YSLEER.

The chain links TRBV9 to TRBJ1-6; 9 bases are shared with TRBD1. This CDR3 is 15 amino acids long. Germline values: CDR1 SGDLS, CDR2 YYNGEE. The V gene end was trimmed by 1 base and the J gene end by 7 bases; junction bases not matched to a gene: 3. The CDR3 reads CASSVWGTGNSPLHF. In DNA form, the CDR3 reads TGTGCCAGCAGCGTATGGGGGACAGGGAATTCACCCCTCCACTTT.

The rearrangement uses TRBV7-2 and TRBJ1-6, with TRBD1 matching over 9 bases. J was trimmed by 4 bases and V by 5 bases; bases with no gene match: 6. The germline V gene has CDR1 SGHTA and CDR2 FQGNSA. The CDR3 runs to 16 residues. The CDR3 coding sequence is TGTGCCAGCAGCCCCGGGACAGGGAGGTATAATTCACCCCTCCACTTT. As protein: CASSPGTGRYNSPLHF.